A selection of T cell receptor beta chains follows, all from one sample in a study of blood T cells in healthy people across ages. TCRdb redid the calling of the 5' RACE reads with MiXCR, one entry per CDR3 protein. The table shows roughly 680,000 distinct CDR3 sequences, with over 40% occurring only once. Specimen: blood. The receptors shown here come from a woman older than 75 in good health. The CDR3 runs from the conserved cysteine through the conserved F or W. The order of the fields is V gene, CDR3 protein.

>TRBV29-1
CSVAGTSGIRSYEQYF
>TRBV12-3/TRBV12-4
CASSSQRTEPQHF
>TRBV29-1
CSIRDRGSYNEQFF
>TRBV20-1
CSARAVVAGQYF
>TRBV29-1
CSVVRGEEQYF
>TRBV29-1
CSVEDPSGNPYEQYF
>TRBV20-1
CSARTRQGVGETQYF
>TRBV10-2
CASSESVDGGNEQYF
>TRBV18
CASSLSRESGANVLTF
>TRBV28
CASSGNPLEQYF